Listed below are T cell receptor beta chains from one sample, sequenced in a study of T cell repertoires in cytomegalovirus infection. TCRdb passed the reads through MiXCR, listing each CDR3 protein once. There are 510,000 or so distinct CDR3 sequences in the sample; around a quarter occur only once, and roughly 13% lies in the top ten. The specimen sequenced was PBMCs. These receptors originate from a human donor in good health (CMV status not recorded). Some clones in this sample may be carry-over from other donors' samples. Both conserved end residues are part of each CDR3. Clone size is stated in some rows and not others, as once, few, many or a class when expanded.

NA,TRBV2,TRBJ2-3,CASSGAGLPTDTQYF
NA,TRBV7-4,TRBJ2-3,CASSLGGTGKTDTQYF
NA,TRBV29-1,TRBJ2-3,CSVEGQAGSTDTQYF
many,TRBV7-8,TRBJ2-1,CASSYTSGSSDEQFF
few,TRBV7-3,TRBJ2-1,CASSLGGSEQFF
NA,TRBV24-1,TRBJ2-2,CATSDADRAATGELFF
NA,TRBV5-1,TRBJ1-1,CASSATGTAREEAFF
NA,TRBV5-5,TRBJ2-2,CASSPRQGRAGELFF
NA,TRBV29-1,TRBJ1-1,CSVSTRETEAFF
NA,TRBV23-1,TRBJ2-7,CASSLWEDTYEQYF
NA,TRBV5-1,TRBJ2-7,CASSWGVPSYEQYF
NA,TRBV10-3,TRBJ2-1,CAISDPQRDPYNEQFF
many,TRBV7-2,TRBJ2-2,CASSFGAGELFF
NA,TRBV29-1,TRBJ2-2,CSVAGLAGGLGTGELFF
few,TRBV11-2,TRBJ2-4,CASSPSGGTAIQYF
few,TRBV10-2,TRBJ1-4,CASRTRQGLEEKLFF
few,TRBV19,TRBJ2-1,CASSYPRTGVGNEQFF
many,TRBV4-1,TRBJ1-5,CASSQVDRGDQPQHF
many,TRBV6-1,TRBJ2-4,CASSAVWTVLAKNIQYF
few,TRBV28,TRBJ2-1,CASSSGTSGLYNEQFF
NA,TRBV7-9,TRBJ2-1,CASSLTWTSASYNEQFF
NA,TRBV6-2/TRBV6-3,TRBJ2-1,CASSYSFGSESSYNEQFF
many,TRBV7-2,TRBJ1-1,CASSSQENTEAFF
few,TRBV6-1,TRBJ2-3,CASISAWGTQYF
few,TRBV4-1,TRBJ2-2,CASSQDGEMMNTGELFF
few,TRBV6-2/TRBV6-3,TRBJ2-7,CASTFGAGLYEQYF
NA,TRBV27,TRBJ1-2,CASSLSYHPNYGYTF
few,TRBV6-5,TRBJ2-6,CASSYSVTGVISGANVLTF
NA,TRBV7-2,TRBJ2-7,CASSLKRTSGRSYEQYF
few,TRBV4-1,TRBJ1-3,CASSPIGLGNTIYF
NA,TRBV7-2,TRBJ2-1,CASSRPLTSLDEQFF
NA,TRBV12-3/TRBV12-4,TRBJ2-2,CASKVGNTGELFF
NA,TRBV7-8,TRBJ2-3,CASSSEGLDEYF
few,TRBV7-9,TRBJ1-5,CASSSTYPKVGRNQPQHF
many,TRBV12-5,TRBJ2-3,CASRDGEVNTQYF
NA,TRBV19,TRBJ2-2,CASSMPLGRYTGELFF
many,TRBV7-2,TRBJ1-1,CASSLEGRKNTEAFF
NA,TRBV5-1,TRBJ2-4,CASSLWAGVENIQYF
NA,TRBV29-1,TRBJ2-1,CSVVKRAKAGNEQFF
NA,TRBV19,TRBJ1-6,CASGVILEPLHF
NA,TRBV11-3,TRBJ2-3,CATCQRELDTQYF
few,TRBV7-2,TRBJ1-2,CASSLGHRFNYGYTF
many,TRBV7-9,TRBJ2-7,CASSSPRTTGEQYF
NA,TRBV7-2,TRBJ2-5,CASSLAGSARETQYF